Listed below are T cell receptor beta chains from one sample, sequenced in a study of human T cells and chemical hapten exposure. TCRdb reprocessed the RACE reads with MiXCR, giving one entry per CDR3 protein. This sample carries tens of thousands of distinct CDR3 sequences, about 31% of them seen once, and the ten largest clones take over 7.5%. Sequenced here: whole blood, sampled in connection with sensitization to the hapten diphenylcyclopropenone (DPC). The receptors were gathered from a man between 35 and 55 years old with alopecia areata. Some clones in this sample may be carry-over from other donors' samples. Each CDR3 is given with its conserved first and last residue. Each record gives: D gene, J gene, V gene, clone size, CDR3 DNA, CDR3 protein. D genes are given only for firm matches. Size tells how often a clone was seen (once, few, many) or the class of an expanded clone, and some rows leave it out.

TRBD1 | TRBJ2-7 | TRBV28 | - | TGTGCCAGCAGTCCCCGATATCTAGGACAGGGGGCTGACTTC | CASSPRYLGQGADF
- | TRBJ2-1 | TRBV20-1 | - | TGCAGTGCTACCCCAGGGGAAGCCTACAATGAGCAGTTCTTC | CSATPGEAYNEQFF
- | TRBJ2-4 | TRBV5-1 | - | TGCGCCAGCAGCTCAGGACCGTTAGCCAAAAACATTCAGTACTTC | CASSSGPLAKNIQYF
- | TRBJ1-4 | TRBV7-9 | - | TGTGCCAGCAGCTTAGTTCGGGGCGCGAATGAAAAACTGTTTTTT | CASSLVRGANEKLFF
- | TRBJ2-1 | TRBV7-9 | - | TGTGCCAGCAGCTTATTACGAGGGAGCCGCGACAATGAGCAGTTCTTC | CASSLLRGSRDNEQFF
TRBD2 | TRBJ2-3 | TRBV20-1 | few | TGCAGTGCTAGCCTCCCTAGCGGGAGCTACACAGATACGCAGTATTTT | CSASLPSGSYTDTQYF
TRBD2 | TRBJ2-3 | TRBV27 | - | TGTGCCAGCAGTCCCCGGACTAGCGGGCCCCTGGGCACAGATACGCAGTATTTT | CASSPRTSGPLGTDTQYF
- | TRBJ2-7 | TRBV4-1 | - | TGCGCCAGCAGCCAAGAGGTAGGAGTCAGTTCCTACGAGCAGTACTTC | CASSQEVGVSSYEQYF
- | TRBJ2-1 | TRBV28 | few | TGTGCCAGCAGCAAACCGGGACTCAGGACCTACAATGAGCAGTTCTTC | CASSKPGLRTYNEQFF
TRBD1 | TRBJ1-5 | TRBV2 | few | TGTGCCAGCAGTGAGGACAGGGCGGTGGCTCAGCCCCAGCATTTT | CASSEDRAVAQPQHF
- | TRBJ1-5 | TRBV6-5 | - | TGTGCCAGCAGTTACGGGGCAGTTAATAGCAATCAGCCCCAGCATTTT | CASSYGAVNSNQPQHF
TRBD2 | TRBJ2-5 | TRBV5-1 | - | TGCGCCAGCAGCCTAGGGACTAGCGGGTTTGGACCGGGGCAAGAGACCCAGTACTTC | CASSLGTSGFGPGQETQYF
- | TRBJ1-5 | TRBV10-3 | few | TGTGCCATCAGTGAGGGGGGATTGGACAATCAGCCCCAGCATTTT | CAISEGGLDNQPQHF
- | TRBJ2-5 | TRBV7-7 | medium-sized | TGTGCCAGCAGCTTAGAGAGGGAAGAGACCCAGTACTTC | CASSLEREETQYF
- | TRBJ1-5 | TRBV20-1 | - | TGCAGTGCCAATACCCCTAGCAATCAGCCCCAGCATTTT | CSANTPSNQPQHF
- | TRBJ2-6 | TRBV12-3/TRBV12-4 | - | TGTGCCAGCAGCTGGCATCAGGGGTTGTTTTCTGGGGCCAACGTCCTGACTTTC | CASSWHQGLFSGANVLTF
TRBD1 | TRBJ1-5 | TRBV28 | - | TGTGCCAGCAGGGTAACAGGGGCAACTCAGCCCCAGCATTTT | CASRVTGATQPQHF
TRBD1 | TRBJ2-1 | TRBV28 | - | TGTGCCAGCAGTTTATCTGCAGGGGGCACCTACAATGAGCAGTTCTTC | CASSLSAGGTYNEQFF
- | TRBJ2-7 | TRBV28 | medium-sized | TGTGCCAGCAGTTTACACAGGGCCTACGAGCAGTACTTC | CASSLHRAYEQYF
TRBD1 | TRBJ2-6 | TRBV5-6 | many | TGTGCCAGCAGCCCCGAGGGGGCCTCTGGGGCCAACGTCCTGACTTTC | CASSPEGASGANVLTF
TRBD1 | TRBJ2-5 | TRBV4-1 | few | TGCGCCAGCAGCCAAGCGGGCTATGGGACAGAAGAGACCCAGTACTTC | CASSQAGYGTEETQYF
TRBD1 | TRBJ1-6 | TRBV6-5 | few | TGTGCCAGCAGTTGGGGACAGTGGGCTGGTTCACCCCTCCACTTT | CASSWGQWAGSPLHF
- | TRBJ2-2 | TRBV28 | - | TGTGCCAGCAGTTTATGGGACATCACCGGGGAGCTGTTTTTT | CASSLWDITGELFF
- | TRBJ1-1 | TRBV20-1 | - | TGCAGTCCGGCCCATACGAACACTGAAGCTTTCTTT | CSPAHTNTEAFF
- | TRBJ1-4 | TRBV12-3/TRBV12-4 | - | TGTGCCAGCAGCCTCGTAGAAAAACTGTTTTTT | CASSLVEKLFF
TRBD1 | TRBJ1-1 | TRBV29-1 | few | TGCAGCGTGGGAGGACAGGGTTACACTGAAGCTTTCTTT | CSVGGQGYTEAFF
- | TRBJ1-5 | TRBV28 | few | TGTGCCAGCAGTTCGGGGAGTAGCGGCAATCAGCCCCAGCATTTT | CASSSGSSGNQPQHF
- | TRBJ2-4 | TRBV12-3/TRBV12-4 | few | TGTGCCAGCAGTTTTGGAGGGGGGGGGGCCAAAAACATTCAGTACTTC | CASSFGGGGAKNIQYF
- | TRBJ1-1 | TRBV7-9 | - | TGTGCCAGCGCAATTCCCACAGGTGTTGGAGCTTTCTTT | CASAIPTGVGAFF
TRBD2 | TRBJ2-1 | TRBV5-1 | - | TGCGCCAGCAGCTTGGAGGGCGGGAGCTACAATGAGCAGTTCTTC | CASSLEGGSYNEQFF
- | TRBJ2-3 | TRBV11-2 | - | TGTGCCAGCAGCTTACGACCCCCGGGCACAGATACGCAGTATTTT | CASSLRPPGTDTQYF
TRBD1 | TRBJ2-2 | TRBV12-3/TRBV12-4 | once | TGTGCCAGCAGTTTAGCCCACCCCGGGACAGCGGTCTTTGCTAACACCGGGGAGCTGTTTTTT | CASSLAHPGTAVFANTGELFF
- | TRBJ2-1 | TRBV6-6 | - | TGTGCCAGCAAGACTCAGGGCAGGGGTGGGAATGAGCAGTTCTTC | CASKTQGRGGNEQFF
- | TRBJ1-2 | TRBV12-3/TRBV12-4 | - | TGTGCCAGCAGTTTAGAGACCAGGTACTATGGCTACACCTTC | CASSLETRYYGYTF
TRBD2 | TRBJ2-2 | TRBV29-1 | - | TGCAGCGTTGTCCCGGGAGGGCGCACCGGGGAGCTGTTTTTT | CSVVPGGRTGELFF
- | TRBJ2-1 | TRBV6-2/TRBV6-3 | - | TGTGCCAGCAGTTATCCGGGATCCTCCTACAATGAGCAGTTCTTC | CASSYPGSSYNEQFF
- | TRBJ2-7 | TRBV12-3/TRBV12-4 | few | TGTGCCAGCTCTTCTCGGGGTTCGCAGTACTTC | CASSSRGSQYF
TRBD2 | TRBJ2-1 | TRBV14 | - | TGTGCCAGCAGCCAAGGAGCTAGCGGGAGGAGCAATGAGCAGTTCTTC | CASSQGASGRSNEQFF
- | TRBJ1-1 | TRBV3-1 | - | TGTGCCAGCAGCCAAGAGGCGGTGAACACTGAAGCTTTCTTT | CASSQEAVNTEAFF
- | TRBJ2-4 | TRBV5-1 | - | TGCGCCAGCAGCTTGGTGACCGGTGGCATTCAGTACTTC | CASSLVTGGIQYF
- | TRBJ1-5 | TRBV7-8 | - | TGTGCCAGCGGTCCGGCGAACAATCAGCCCCAGCATTTT | CASGPANNQPQHF
- | TRBJ2-6 | TRBV20-1 | - | TGCAGTGCGCGTGGCGTGGCCGCTAGCTCTGGGGCCAACGTCCTGACTTTC | CSARGVAASSGANVLTF
- | TRBJ1-6 | TRBV20-1 | - | TGCAGTGCCGGAGGTCTCAATTCACCCCTCCACTTT | CSAGGLNSPLHF
- | TRBJ1-4 | TRBV18 | few | TGTGCCAGCTCACAGACTACTAATGAAAAACTGTTTTTT | CASSQTTNEKLFF
- | TRBJ2-1 | TRBV11-2 | once | TGTGCCAGCAGCTTAGGCGTGACACGGACAAGGAATGAGCAGTTCTTC | CASSLGVTRTRNEQFF
TRBD1 | TRBJ1-5 | TRBV28 | - | TGTGCCACCCGACAGGGAGTGAGCAATCAGCCCCAGCATTTT | CATRQGVSNQPQHF
- | TRBJ2-3 | TRBV27 | - | TGTGCCAGCAGTTTATTCCGAGCGAGGTATGACACAGATACGCAGTATTTT | CASSLFRARYDTDTQYF
- | TRBJ2-1 | TRBV7-8 | few | TGTGCCAGCAGCTCGACACATTACAATGAGCAGTTCTTC | CASSSTHYNEQFF
- | TRBJ2-5 | TRBV6-5 | - | TGTGCCTCAAGCCCTGAGGGGCTCCAAGAGACCCAGTACTTC | CASSPEGLQETQYF
TRBD1 | TRBJ1-1 | TRBV5-1 | - | TGCGCCAGCAAGCCTCTCCCACAGGGGGGTCACACTGAAACTTTCTTT | CASKPLPQGGHTETFF
- | TRBJ2-1 | TRBV5-5 | few | TGTGCCAGCAGCAAAGGGGATGTGCGGAATGAGCAGTTCTTC | CASSKGDVRNEQFF
TRBD2 | TRBJ2-1 | TRBV10-3 | few | TGTGCCATCAGCGAAGGGCTAGCGGGAGCCAATGAGCAGTTCTTC | CAISEGLAGANEQFF
- | TRBJ1-1 | TRBV14 | - | TGTGCCAGCAGCCCCACCCGCTCCCGTGGCACTGAAACTTTCTTT | CASSPTRSRGTETFF
- | TRBJ2-1 | TRBV6-6 | few | TGTGCCAGCAGTTCCCTTTATGAGCAGTTCTTC | CASSSLYEQFF